One T cell receptor beta chain is described in this entry. There is no known antigen for this receptor. No quality values exist for individual bases; no much larger clone is one base distant. The data belong to a study of T cells in narcolepsy (dated by TCRdb to about 2018). Concerning the study at large: The study enrolled patients with narcolepsy type 1 or type 2 (NT1, NT2) together with healthy control donors. To look for autoreactive T cells in narcolepsy patients that target self-antigens of hypocretin neurons (hypocretin, TRIB2), the study used TCR Vbeta sequencing to follow clonotypes in blood and CSF. Overall study results and their limits: Autoreactive clonotypes were reported to be detected serially in the blood of the same patients and of different patients, but not in the blood of healthy controls. Plots comparing CSF and blood CD4+ T cell clonotypes from the same patient highlighted HCRT-specific and TRIB2-specific autoreactive clonotypes. Numbers of sequenced blood memory CD4+ clonotypes were comparable, with averages of about 39,494 in patients and 33,354 in controls. No sequences matching autoreactive T cell clones were present in some of the blood memory CD4+ repertoires from patients and controls.

Library preparation was by the immunoSEQ multiplex PCR assay. Held by TCRdb, this immuneACCESS table contains in-frame sequences only and omits some clones. Under half of the omission traces to an unresolved V gene where checked; the cause of the rest is unknown. For this sample the table gives approximately 25,000 clones, of which approximately 80% were detected only once. Of the sample, 0.7% to 0.75% is held by the ten largest clones. V and J are truncated by 5 bases and 4 bases respectively, leaving an intervening sequence of 17 bases. Taken from the germline V gene, the CDR1 and CDR2 loops are MNHEY and SVGAGI. Inclusive of the bounding cysteine and phenylalanine, the CDR3 is 15 residues long. This entry keeps only the CDR3 DNA: 45 bases, framed from base 1. For TCR Vbeta sequencing, memory CD4+ T cells were sorted ex vivo from the peripheral blood of both healthy controls and narcolepsy patients.

The sequence was collected from a human donor with narcolepsy. Sequencing was done on a sample of CD45RA- memory CD4+ T cells from PBMCs. The cell subset or site label of this sample denotes: memory T cells sorted ex vivo from peripheral blood. The receptor chain draws on TRBV6-5 and TRBJ1-2; TRBD1 is possibly the D segment (5 matching bases). The DNA sequence is given as TGTGCCAGCAGTCGAGAGGGGCAGACTCGCTATGGCTACACCTTC. This gives the protein CASSREGQTRYGYTF.